The next 21 T cell receptor beta chains were all read from a single sample in a study of shared clonotypes between healthy human individuals. Some clones are missing from TCRdb's copy, which holds only in-frame ones; the method was immunoSEQ multiplex PCR. The profile shows roughly 380,000 clones, approximately 97% of them singletons. Sequenced: memory CD8+ T cells sorted from blood. This sample's subset: CD45RO+ cells pooled with CCR7-negative TemRA cells. These receptors all stem from a man aged 30 to 45 in good health.

The chain has TRBV28 and TRBJ1-1; D is uncertain. Trimming took 3 bases from V and 0 from J, leaving 5 bases between them. Germline V CDR1 and CDR2: MDHEN, SYDVKM. The CDR3 length is 13 residues. The CDR3 loop is CASSFNMNTEAFF. For the CDR3, the DNA is TGTGCCAGCAGTTTCAACATGAACACTGAAGCTTTCTTT.

The chain uses TRBV6-5 and TRBJ1-1; D remains unclear. The CDR3 consists of 12 residues. Trimming removed 0 bases at V and 9 bases at J, with 8 bases between. Germline lookup yields CDR1 MNHEY and CDR2 SVGAGI. This chain's CDR3 is CASSYSEGKAFF. The DNA for the CDR3 is TGTGCCAGCAGTTACTCGGAGGGTAAAGCTTTCTTT.

Only one count was recorded for this clone. The rearrangement uses TRBV30 and TRBJ1-4, with D perhaps matching TRBD1 (5 bases). The V end was cut by 0 bases, the J end by 7 bases, with 9 bases between. CDR3 size: 13 residues. Germline CDR1 is GTSNPN and CDR2 is SVGIG (reference sequence). The CDR3 loop is CAWSVRRGEKLFF. The CDR3 DNA reads TGTGCCTGGAGTGTAAGGAGGGGTGAAAAACTGTTTTTT.

The chain links TRBV5-1 to TRBJ2-5; D is perhaps TRBD1 or TRBD2 (5 bases each). The CDR3 loop spans 14 amino acids. CDR1 SGHRS and CDR2 YFSETQ come from the germline V gene. V dropped 0 bases and J dropped 3 bases, with 9 bases sitting between them. The CDR3 loop is CASSLGGTKETQYF. In nucleotides, the CDR3 is TGCGCCAGCAGCTTGGGAGGGACGAAAGAGACCCAGTACTTC.

This clone showed up just once. The V gene is TRBV19, the J gene TRBJ2-7; D may be TRBD1 or TRBD2 (6 bases each). Germline CDR1 reads LNHDA; CDR2 reads SQIVND (reference sequence). This CDR3 region has 15 residues. V was trimmed by 1 base and J by 2 bases, leaving 12 bases between them. CDR3 DNA sequence: TGTGCCAGTAGTATAGCGGGAGAGGGGGCCTACGAGCAGTACTTC. Amino acids: CASSIAGEGAYEQYF.

V usage is TRBV5-1 and J usage is TRBJ2-1; 10 nucleotides line up with TRBD1. With V trimmed by 10 bases and J by 4 bases, 8 bases remained unmatched. The CDR3 runs 14 residues. CDR1 and CDR2 from the germline V gene are SGHRS and YFSETQ. CDR3 residues: CAGMRDRGYNEQFF. CDR3 DNA: TGCGCCGGCATGAGGGACAGGGGTTACAATGAGCAGTTCTTC.

This rearrangement joins TRBV4-1 to TRBJ2-5; 7 bases are a match to TRBD1. The CDR3 length is 16 residues. V lost 0 bases, J lost 1 base, and 5 bases stayed unmatched. Germline loops: CDR1 MGHRA, CDR2 YSYEKL. Here the CDR3 reads CASSQDPGGAQETQYF. The CDR3 DNA follows: TGCGCCAGCAGCCAAGATCCAGGGGGTGCCCAAGAGACCCAGTACTTC.

The CDR3: CASSGDIPYEQYF. DNA for the CDR3: TGTGCCAGCAGTGGGGACATACCCTACGAGCAGTACTTC. The gene calls are TRBV25-1 and TRBJ2-7, with a weak D call TRBD1 (6 bases). The germline V gene encodes CDR1 MGHDK and CDR2 SYGVNS. CDR3 length: 13 amino acids. Trimming removed 4 bases from V and 2 bases from J, with 9 bases in between.

In DNA form, the CDR3 reads TGTGCCAGCAGCCAAGGGGGACTGATCTACACAGATACGCAGTATTTT. Encoded protein: CASSQGGLIYTDTQYF. The chain recombines TRBV4-2 with TRBJ2-3, with TRBD2 as a possible D gene (6 bases). The V gene lost 1 base and the J gene lost 2 bases, with 13 bases spanning the gap. CDR1 and CDR2 (germline): LGHNA, YNFKEQ. This CDR3 contains 16 residues.

This chain links TRBV2 with TRBJ1-5; D uncertain. CDR3 length: 12 amino acids. The V gene's germline CDR1 is SNHLY and CDR2 FYNNEI. Trimming left V 6 bases short and J 3 bases short, with 6 bases between. The CDR3 sequence is CASRRVNQPQHF. CDR3 nucleotides: TGTGCCAGCAGGAGGGTCAATCAGCCCCAGCATTTT.

V and J are TRBV20-1 and TRBJ2-1; D is uncertain. V shed 8 bases and J shed 9 bases, with 14 bases lying between them. CDR1 and CDR2 (germline): DFQATT, SNEGSKA (reference sequence). This CDR3 has 11 amino acids. CDR3 nucleotides: TGCAGTTTCTCCGGGCCGGTTGAGCAGTTCTTC. Protein product: CSFSGPVEQFF.

The rearrangement uses TRBV20-1 and TRBJ1-1; D gene unclear. Germline V CDR1 and CDR2: DFQATT, SNEGSKA (reference sequence). This CDR3 contains 11 residues. V dropped 2 bases and J dropped 2 bases, with 3 bases sitting between them. The CDR3 sequence is CSARINTEAFF. The CDR3 region has the DNA TGCAGTGCTAGAATTAACACTGAAGCTTTCTTT.

The J gene is TRBJ1-5, the V gene TRBV2; D not resolved. V shed 0 bases and J shed 5 bases, with 2 bases lying between them. Germline V lookup: CDR1 SNHLY, CDR2 FYNNEI. The CDR3 sequence is 12 residues long. For the CDR3, the DNA is TGTGCCAGCAGTGAAGCGTATCAGCCCCAGCATTTT. Protein sequence: CASSEAYQPQHF.

The rearrangement joins TRBV5-1 to TRBJ1-1, with 8 bases matching TRBD1. This CDR3 spans 14 amino acids. Per germline, CDR1 SGHRS and CDR2 YFSETQ. V lost 4 bases, J lost 5 bases, and 7 bases stayed unmatched. The CDR3 DNA follows: TGCGCCAGCAGCATAGACAGGGGACGGACTGAAGCTTTCTTT. Translated: CASSIDRGRTEAFF.

CDR3 sequence (DNA): TGTGCCAGCAGTCGAGGCAGGGGGCGCTACGAGCAGTACTTC. Translation: CASSRGRGRYEQYF. The J gene is TRBJ2-7, the V gene TRBV2; TRBD1 matches 8 bases. The germline V gene encodes CDR1 SNHLY and CDR2 FYNNEI. With 5 bases clipped from V and 3 bases from J, the junction kept 6 bases outside the gene matches. There are 14 residues in the CDR3.

The chain uses TRBV5-1 and TRBJ1-1; D call uncertain. CDR3 length: 13 residues. Trimming stripped 3 bases from V and 5 bases from J, with 11 bases between. Per the germline V gene, CDR1 is SGHRS and CDR2 is YFSETQ. The CDR3 protein is CASSSSYQTEAFF. CDR3 in DNA: TGCGCCAGCAGCTCTTCCTACCAGACTGAAGCTTTCTTT.

V usage is TRBV2 and J usage is TRBJ2-3, with D possibly TRBD1 on 5 matching bases. The germline V gene encodes CDR1 SNHLY and CDR2 FYNNEI. The CDR3 runs 15 residues. V was clipped by 7 bases and J by 3 bases, with 17 bases between them. The CDR3 nucleotides are TGTGCCAGCATGCCAAAGGGGTTTTCGACAGATACGCAGTATTTT. The encoded protein is CASMPKGFSTDTQYF.

The rearrangement links TRBV28 to TRBJ2-7; possible D gene TRBD2, 6 bases. The ends were cut back, 1 base at V and 5 bases at J, with 24 bases in the middle. The CDR3 sequence is 18 residues long. Germline values: CDR1 MDHEN, CDR2 SYDVKM. The CDR3: CASSLFVFGEASRDEQYF. The CDR3 nucleotides read TGTGCCAGCAGTTTATTTGTCTTCGGGGAGGCTTCGCGGGACGAGCAGTACTTC.

The chain employs TRBV4-1 and TRBJ2-3; 8 bases fit TRBD2. The germline gives CDR1 MGHRA, CDR2 YSYEKL. Unmatched junction bases numbered 4, after V lost 1 base and J lost 1 base. The CDR3 is 16 residues long. CDR3: CASSQGGTRGTDTQYF. CDR3 DNA sequence: TGCGCCAGCAGCCAAGGAGGGACTAGGGGCACAGATACGCAGTATTTT.

This chain joins TRBV2 and TRBJ2-3; maybe TRBD2 (5 bases). The CDR3 covers 21 residues. V lost 7 bases and J 1 base, leaving 33 bases between the germline ends. Germline V gene data show CDR1 as SNHLY and CDR2 as FYNNEI. CDR3 DNA: TGTGCCAGCAACGGCCTGGACTTAGAAGACCTAACCGCACATCGCACAGATACGCAGTATTTT. Amino acids: CASNGLDLEDLTAHRTDTQYF.

This sequence joins TRBV5-6 and TRBJ2-5, with D hard to call. Germline V gives CDR1 SGHDT, CDR2 YYEEEE. The V and J ends lost 4 bases and 5 bases respectively, with 12 bases between them. This CDR3 has 13 residues. The CDR3 DNA reads as TGTGCCAGCAGCGGCCGATTGGGGGAGACCCAGTACTTC. This sequence encodes CASSGRLGETQYF.